These T cell receptor beta chains were read from a single sample in a study of blood T cell repertoires in COVID-19. The assay was immunoSEQ multiplex PCR, and TCRdb's table has in-frame clones only and misses some. Of about 220,000 clones detected, around 80% appear once; the ten largest clones hold 4% to 6%. Sample: peripheral blood. The receptor set was obtained from a woman in her sixties or seventies who had recovered from COVID-19. Both conserved end residues are trimmed from each CDR3.

V	J	CDR3
TRBV9	TRBJ2-1	ASSPGGDTRHEQF
TRBV19	TRBJ2-5	ASSISRGQETQY
TRBV5-1	TRBJ2-6	ASSNRAGANVLT
TRBV3-1/TRBV3-2	TRBJ1-1	ASSPVTGAGAF
TRBV5-1	TRBJ1-3	ASSLAGVSGNTIY
TRBV4-2	TRBJ1-2	ASSQEDTRGYT
TRBV2	TRBJ2-3	ASRSGQEIGTQY
TRBV7-2	TRBJ2-1	ANGTSGGNEQF
TRBV18	TRBJ2-5	ASSPGTGWEETQY
TRBV5-5	TRBJ1-2	ASSFGAGGSQAHGYT
TRBV30	TRBJ1-4	AWSVGRENEKLF
TRBV5-6	TRBJ1-2	ASSSFPDYGYT
TRBV7-9	TRBJ1-1	ASSLRGQGEAF
TRBV7-9	TRBJ2-2	ASRPGLAGGYSTGELF
TRBV6-5	TRBJ2-7	ASSYLQGSGEQY
TRBV7-3	TRBJ2-3	ASSPAGTSVDTQY
TRBV11-2	TRBJ2-2	ASTFPPGGWPDTGELF
TRBV5-1	TRBJ2-1	ASSLSSQRNNEQF
TRBV4-3	TRBJ2-7	ASSQERTFYEQY
TRBV5-1	TRBJ2-3	ASSFGGRTDTQY
TRBV7-8	TRBJ2-1	ASSYSGGNEQF
TRBV3-1/TRBV3-2	TRBJ1-3	ASSQGSGSGNTIY
TRBV19	TRBJ2-1	ASSLQYNEQF
TRBV19	TRBJ1-2	ASRRQTEANYGYT
TRBV14	TRBJ2-7	ASSLPSATSPFQY
TRBV2	TRBJ1-4	ASRDRVGSEKLF
TRBV29-1	TRBJ2-1	SVEDPGSSSYNEQF
TRBV6-2/TRBV6-3	TRBJ2-7	ASSYGTGDPYEQY
TRBV7-8	TRBJ1-1	ASGHRGGTEAF
TRBV29-1	TRBJ1-2	SAVGLLYGYT
TRBV3-1/TRBV3-2	TRBJ2-3	ASSQVLAGGGDTQY
TRBV6-1	TRBJ2-7	ASSERERTYEQY
TRBV5-5	TRBJ2-7	ASSSYYSYEQY
TRBV19	TRBJ1-1	ASSCGLTGMMNTEAF
TRBV5-6	TRBJ1-1	ATTLDRNTEAF
TRBV30	TRBJ1-1	AWSRDRGLKTEAF
TRBV7-6	TRBJ2-2	ASSSQLGLASTGELF
TRBV5-4	TRBJ1-1	ASSPRQGAVTEAF
TRBV6-2/TRBV6-3	TRBJ1-3	ASSYSTGTGNTIY
TRBV7-3	TRBJ1-1	ASSFSAGDNAF
TRBV7-8	TRBJ2-3	ASSLDSGFGTDTQY
TRBV15	TRBJ2-7	ATNNPTRQGKYEQY
TRBV5-6	TRBJ2-7	ASSTGGDEQY
TRBV4-1	TRBJ2-7	ASSQGTGFTYEQY
TRBV7-3	TRBJ2-5	ASSLNPEGETQY